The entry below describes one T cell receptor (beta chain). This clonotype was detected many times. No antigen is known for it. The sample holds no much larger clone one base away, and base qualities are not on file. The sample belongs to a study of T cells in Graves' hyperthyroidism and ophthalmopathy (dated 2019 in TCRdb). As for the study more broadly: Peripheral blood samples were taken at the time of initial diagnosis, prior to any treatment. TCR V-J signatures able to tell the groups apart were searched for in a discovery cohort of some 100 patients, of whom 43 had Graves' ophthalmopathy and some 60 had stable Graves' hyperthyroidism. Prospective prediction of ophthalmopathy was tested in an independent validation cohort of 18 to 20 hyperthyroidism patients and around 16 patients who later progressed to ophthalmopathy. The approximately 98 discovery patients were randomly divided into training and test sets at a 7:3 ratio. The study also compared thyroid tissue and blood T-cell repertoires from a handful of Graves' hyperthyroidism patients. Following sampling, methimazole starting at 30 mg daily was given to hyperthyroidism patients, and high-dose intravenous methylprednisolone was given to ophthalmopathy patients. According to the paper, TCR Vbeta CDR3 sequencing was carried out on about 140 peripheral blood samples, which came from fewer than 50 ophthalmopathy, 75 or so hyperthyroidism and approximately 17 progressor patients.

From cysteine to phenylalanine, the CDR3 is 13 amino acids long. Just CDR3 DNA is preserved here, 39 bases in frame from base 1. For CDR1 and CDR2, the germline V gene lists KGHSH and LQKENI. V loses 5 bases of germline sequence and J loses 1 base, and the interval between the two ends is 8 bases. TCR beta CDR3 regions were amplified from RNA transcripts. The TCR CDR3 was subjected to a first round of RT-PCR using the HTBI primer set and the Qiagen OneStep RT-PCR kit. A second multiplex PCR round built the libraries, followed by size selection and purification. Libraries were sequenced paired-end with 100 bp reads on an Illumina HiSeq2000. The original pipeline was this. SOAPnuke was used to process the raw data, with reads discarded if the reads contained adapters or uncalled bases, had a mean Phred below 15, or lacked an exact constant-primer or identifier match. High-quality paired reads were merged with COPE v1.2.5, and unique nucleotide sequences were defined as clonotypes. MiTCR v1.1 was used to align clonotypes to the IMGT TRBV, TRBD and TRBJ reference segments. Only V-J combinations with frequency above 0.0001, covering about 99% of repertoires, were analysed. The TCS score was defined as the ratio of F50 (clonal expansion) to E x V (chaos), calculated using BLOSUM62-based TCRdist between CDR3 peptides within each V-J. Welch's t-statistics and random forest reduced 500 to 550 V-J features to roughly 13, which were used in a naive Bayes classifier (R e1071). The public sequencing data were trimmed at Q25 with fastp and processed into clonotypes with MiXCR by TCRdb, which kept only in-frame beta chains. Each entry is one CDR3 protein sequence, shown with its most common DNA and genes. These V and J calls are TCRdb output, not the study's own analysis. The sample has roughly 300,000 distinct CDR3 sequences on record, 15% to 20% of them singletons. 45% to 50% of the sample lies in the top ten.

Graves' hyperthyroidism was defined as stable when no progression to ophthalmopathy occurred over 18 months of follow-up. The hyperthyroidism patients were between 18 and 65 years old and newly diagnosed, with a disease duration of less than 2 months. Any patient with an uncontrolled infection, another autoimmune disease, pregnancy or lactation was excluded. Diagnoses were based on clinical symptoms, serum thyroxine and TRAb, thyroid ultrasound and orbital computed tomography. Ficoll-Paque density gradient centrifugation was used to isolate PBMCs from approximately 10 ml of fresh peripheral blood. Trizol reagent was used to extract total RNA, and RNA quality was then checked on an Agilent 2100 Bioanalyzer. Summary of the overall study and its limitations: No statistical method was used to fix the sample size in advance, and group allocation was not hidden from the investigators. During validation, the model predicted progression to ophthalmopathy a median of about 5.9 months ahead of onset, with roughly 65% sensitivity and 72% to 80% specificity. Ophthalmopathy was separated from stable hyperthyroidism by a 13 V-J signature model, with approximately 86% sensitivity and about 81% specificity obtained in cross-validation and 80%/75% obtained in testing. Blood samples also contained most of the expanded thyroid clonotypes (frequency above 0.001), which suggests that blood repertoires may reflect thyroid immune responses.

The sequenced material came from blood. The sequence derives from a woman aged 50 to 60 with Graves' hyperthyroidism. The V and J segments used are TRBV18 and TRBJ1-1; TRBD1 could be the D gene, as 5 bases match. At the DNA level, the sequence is TGTGCCAGCTCAAAGACAGAGAACACTGAAGCTTTCTTT. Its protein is CASSKTENTEAFF.